This T cell receptor beta chain was documented in a study of cytomegalovirus exposure and HLA in healthy donors. The germline V gene has CDR1 SGHTA and CDR2 FQGTGA. This CDR3 has 13 amino acids. Between the trimmed V and J ends, which lost 4 bases and 8 bases, there was a span of 11 bases. Healthy individuals who donated bone marrow served as the donors. About this clone itself: No antigen is known for it.

Study-wide results and limits: Testing in vitro showed a few CMV-associated chains specific for CMV antigens.

The PCR contained 60 Vbeta and 13 Jbeta primers. Generated by immunoSEQ multiplex PCR, the TCRdb table keeps only in-frame clones and is missing some. Of around 200,000 clones listed, 62% are singletons. V usage is TRBV7-3 and J usage is TRBJ1-4; tentative D call: TRBD1 (5 bases). Specimen: PBMCs. This receptor was taken from a middle-aged man in good health and CMV-seronegative. The DNA of the CDR3 is TGTGCCAGCAGCTCCGGACCAGGGGAAAAACTGTTTTTT. Encoded protein: CASSSGPGEKLFF.